These T cell receptor beta chains were read from a single sample in a study of blood T cell repertoires in COVID-19. Here immunoSEQ multiplex PCR was the method, and the copy in TCRdb shows in-frame clones only, minus some. The profile shows 200,000 to 250,000 clones, 84% of them singletons. The sequenced sample was peripheral blood. The origin of the receptors is a woman aged 25 to 39 who had recovered from COVID-19. Both conserved end residues are part of each CDR3. The D gene is left open where the match is weak. The size field is filled for only some rows; it gives once, few, many or a size class.

clone_size: few
j_call: TRBJ1-2
v_call: TRBV7-3
d_call: -
cdr3_nt: TGTGCCAGCAGCTTAAAGGGCGGGTCTGGCTACACCTTC
cdr3_aa: CASSLKGGSGYTF

clone_size: -
j_call: TRBJ2-2
v_call: TRBV24-1
d_call: -
cdr3_nt: TGTGCCACCAGTGGAATAGGGGTCCACACCGGGGAGCTGTTTTTT
cdr3_aa: CATSGIGVHTGELFF

clone_size: -
j_call: TRBJ2-3
v_call: TRBV24-1
d_call: -
cdr3_nt: TGTGCCACCAGTGTTCAGGGGGGTACTGCGCAGTATTTT
cdr3_aa: CATSVQGGTAQYF

clone_size: -
j_call: TRBJ2-2
v_call: TRBV30
d_call: -
cdr3_nt: TGTGCCTGGGTACCTAAAGCGGCGAACACCGGGGAGCTGTTTTTT
cdr3_aa: CAWVPKAANTGELFF

clone_size: -
j_call: TRBJ2-2
v_call: TRBV9
d_call: -
cdr3_nt: TGTGCCAGCAGCCCTCCCCGAGGAGGGCCCGGGGAGCTGTTTTTT
cdr3_aa: CASSPPRGGPGELFF

clone_size: -
j_call: TRBJ2-3
v_call: TRBV6-5
d_call: -
cdr3_nt: TGTGCCGCCAGGGCTAGAGGAACAGATACGCAGTATTTT
cdr3_aa: CAARARGTDTQYF

clone_size: few
j_call: TRBJ2-5
v_call: TRBV5-1
d_call: TRBD2
cdr3_nt: TGCGCCAGCAGCTTGGAGTCGGGGGGGCAAGAGACCCAGTACTTC
cdr3_aa: CASSLESGGQETQYF

clone_size: -
j_call: TRBJ2-5
v_call: TRBV6-5
d_call: TRBD1
cdr3_nt: TGTGCCAGCAGACATACCGGGACAGGGGAAGAGACCCAGTACTTC
cdr3_aa: CASRHTGTGEETQYF

clone_size: -
j_call: TRBJ1-2
v_call: TRBV30
d_call: -
cdr3_nt: TGTGCCTGGAGTGTGGGGGGAATAAACTATGGCTACACCTTC
cdr3_aa: CAWSVGGINYGYTF

clone_size: -
j_call: TRBJ2-1
v_call: TRBV2
d_call: -
cdr3_nt: TGTGCCAGCAGAAGCGTATCCTACAATGAGCAGTTCTTC
cdr3_aa: CASRSVSYNEQFF

clone_size: -
j_call: TRBJ2-2
v_call: TRBV7-9
d_call: -
cdr3_nt: TGTGCCAGCACCATCCTTCCCGGGAGAGGCGGGGAGCTGTTTTTT
cdr3_aa: CASTILPGRGGELFF

clone_size: -
j_call: TRBJ2-1
v_call: TRBV4-2
d_call: -
cdr3_nt: TGTGCCAGCAGCCTAGCCAAAGACAATGAGCAGTTCTTC
cdr3_aa: CASSLAKDNEQFF

clone_size: -
j_call: TRBJ2-2
v_call: TRBV27
d_call: TRBD1
cdr3_nt: TGTGCCAGCAGCGGACAGGGGAGGCCACCGAGCACCGGGGAGCTGTTTTTT
cdr3_aa: CASSGQGRPPSTGELFF

clone_size: -
j_call: TRBJ2-5
v_call: TRBV10-1
d_call: TRBD2
cdr3_nt: TGCGCCAGCAGTGAGACTAGCGGGTACCAAGAGACCCAGTACTTC
cdr3_aa: CASSETSGYQETQYF

clone_size: -
j_call: TRBJ2-1
v_call: TRBV24-1
d_call: TRBD2
cdr3_nt: TGTGCCACCAGTGACCCTAGCGGGACCTCCTACAATGAGCAGTTCTTC
cdr3_aa: CATSDPSGTSYNEQFF

clone_size: -
j_call: TRBJ2-7
v_call: TRBV3-1/TRBV3-2
d_call: TRBD1
cdr3_nt: TGTGCCAGCAGCCGGGACAGGGCCCTCGAGCAGTACTTC
cdr3_aa: CASSRDRALEQYF

clone_size: many
j_call: TRBJ2-7
v_call: TRBV28
d_call: -
cdr3_nt: TGTGCCAGCAGTTTAAGCGGTCCCTACGAGCAGTACTTC
cdr3_aa: CASSLSGPYEQYF

clone_size: -
j_call: TRBJ2-7
v_call: TRBV11-3
d_call: TRBD1
cdr3_nt: TGTGCCAGCAGCTTATCCGGGACAGGCTCCTACGAGCAGTACTTC
cdr3_aa: CASSLSGTGSYEQYF

clone_size: -
j_call: TRBJ2-2
v_call: TRBV30
d_call: TRBD2
cdr3_nt: TGTGCCTGGAGGGGACTAGCGGGAGACACCGGGGAGCTGTTTTTT
cdr3_aa: CAWRGLAGDTGELFF

clone_size: -
j_call: TRBJ1-1
v_call: TRBV19
d_call: -
cdr3_nt: TGTGCCACTCAACTTCGGGGAGCGAACACTGAAGCTTTCTTT
cdr3_aa: CATQLRGANTEAFF

clone_size: -
j_call: TRBJ2-4
v_call: TRBV5-4
d_call: -
cdr3_nt: TGTGCCAGCAGCCCCCAGACGGGGGAGGACATTCAGTACTTC
cdr3_aa: CASSPQTGEDIQYF

clone_size: -
j_call: TRBJ2-7
v_call: TRBV28
d_call: TRBD2
cdr3_nt: TGTGCCAGCAGCCGGGGAGGGCCCCCCTACGAGCAGTACTTC
cdr3_aa: CASSRGGPPYEQYF

clone_size: -
j_call: TRBJ2-1
v_call: TRBV10-2
d_call: TRBD2
cdr3_nt: TGCGCCAGTAGCGGGAGGGTCGATGAGCAGTTCTTC
cdr3_aa: CASSGRVDEQFF

clone_size: -
j_call: TRBJ1-2
v_call: TRBV13
d_call: TRBD1
cdr3_nt: TGTGCCAGCAGTACCGGGACAGGGATTGAGTATGGCTACACCTTC
cdr3_aa: CASSTGTGIEYGYTF

clone_size: -
j_call: TRBJ2-2
v_call: TRBV29-1
d_call: TRBD1
cdr3_nt: TGCAGCTGCGGGGACAGGGTGAACGCCGGGGAGCTGTTTTTT
cdr3_aa: CSCGDRVNAGELFF

clone_size: -
j_call: TRBJ1-2
v_call: TRBV28
d_call: -
cdr3_nt: TGTGCCAGCAGCTTACGGGGAAACTATGGCTACACCTTC
cdr3_aa: CASSLRGNYGYTF

clone_size: -
j_call: TRBJ2-1
v_call: TRBV5-4
d_call: TRBD2
cdr3_nt: TGTGCCAGCAGCTTGGCCGGCGGGAGGGGAATCCATGAGCAGTTCTTC
cdr3_aa: CASSLAGGRGIHEQFF

clone_size: -
j_call: TRBJ2-1
v_call: TRBV9
d_call: TRBD1
cdr3_nt: TGTGCCAGCGGGACAGCCTACAATGAGCAGTTCTTC
cdr3_aa: CASGTAYNEQFF

clone_size: few
j_call: TRBJ1-1
v_call: TRBV5-1
d_call: TRBD1
cdr3_nt: TGCGCCAGCAGCTTGGATCAGGGGGACACTGAAGCTTTCTTT
cdr3_aa: CASSLDQGDTEAFF

clone_size: -
j_call: TRBJ2-3
v_call: TRBV5-1
d_call: TRBD2
cdr3_nt: TGCGCCAGCAGCTTTGGTTCTAGCGGGACAGATACGCAGTATTTT
cdr3_aa: CASSFGSSGTDTQYF

clone_size: -
j_call: TRBJ2-5
v_call: TRBV7-3
d_call: -
cdr3_nt: TGTGCCAGCAGCCCCACGGGCGGGGAGACCCAGTACTTC
cdr3_aa: CASSPTGGETQYF

clone_size: -
j_call: TRBJ1-2
v_call: TRBV29-1
d_call: TRBD1
cdr3_nt: TGCAGCGACGACAGGGGAAGCTATGGCTACACCTTC
cdr3_aa: CSDDRGSYGYTF

clone_size: -
j_call: TRBJ2-1
v_call: TRBV18
d_call: -
cdr3_nt: TGTGCCAGCTTCAATGGGCCCTACAATGAGCAGTTCTTC
cdr3_aa: CASFNGPYNEQFF

clone_size: -
j_call: TRBJ1-1
v_call: TRBV19
d_call: -
cdr3_nt: TGTGCCAGTACGGGGAGGGGGGGGCGAGCCACTGAAGCTTTCTTT
cdr3_aa: CASTGRGGRATEAFF

clone_size: few
j_call: TRBJ1-1
v_call: TRBV5-1
d_call: TRBD1
cdr3_nt: TGCGCCAGCAGCCCCGGGACAGGGAACACTGAAGCTTTCTTT
cdr3_aa: CASSPGTGNTEAFF

clone_size: -
j_call: TRBJ2-2
v_call: TRBV11-1
d_call: -
cdr3_nt: TGTGCCAGCAGCTTAGTAAGGCGAACAGGCGTGGAGCTGTTTTTT
cdr3_aa: CASSLVRRTGVELFF

clone_size: -
j_call: TRBJ1-3
v_call: TRBV7-9
d_call: -
cdr3_nt: TGTGCCAGCAGCCATGACAGCCTTTTCCGTGGAAACACCATATATTTT
cdr3_aa: CASSHDSLFRGNTIYF

clone_size: -
j_call: TRBJ2-2
v_call: TRBV29-1
d_call: TRBD1
cdr3_nt: TGCAGCGTTGAAGGGGACAGTACCGGGGAGCTGTTTTTT
cdr3_aa: CSVEGDSTGELFF

clone_size: -
j_call: TRBJ1-1
v_call: TRBV7-8
d_call: -
cdr3_nt: TGTGCCAGCAGCTTTAACTTTCAGAACACTGAAGCTTTCTTT
cdr3_aa: CASSFNFQNTEAFF

clone_size: -
j_call: TRBJ2-7
v_call: TRBV27
d_call: TRBD2
cdr3_nt: TGTGCCAGCAGTTTGGTCCGGGCTAGCGGGTTCCGGGACGAGCAGTACTTC
cdr3_aa: CASSLVRASGFRDEQYF

clone_size: -
j_call: TRBJ2-2
v_call: TRBV9
d_call: -
cdr3_nt: TGTGCCAGCAGCGGCGACTGGAACACCGGGGAGCTGTTTTTT
cdr3_aa: CASSGDWNTGELFF

clone_size: -
j_call: TRBJ2-3
v_call: TRBV28
d_call: TRBD1
cdr3_nt: TGTGCCAGCAGTTTCTCCCCGACAGGGGGCGGCACAGATACGCAGTATTTT
cdr3_aa: CASSFSPTGGGTDTQYF

clone_size: -
j_call: TRBJ2-1
v_call: TRBV7-6
d_call: TRBD2
cdr3_nt: TGTGCCAGCAGCTTAGAGAGTAGCGGGACCTACAATGAGCAGTTCTTC
cdr3_aa: CASSLESSGTYNEQFF

clone_size: few
j_call: TRBJ2-5
v_call: TRBV7-2
d_call: -
cdr3_nt: TGTGCCAGCAGCTCGTGGGGCAGCGATGAGACCCAGTACTTC
cdr3_aa: CASSSWGSDETQYF

clone_size: once
j_call: TRBJ1-6
v_call: TRBV6-1
d_call: -
cdr3_nt: TGTGCCAGCAGTGAATGGCGAGGGTTGGATTCACCCCTCCACTTT
cdr3_aa: CASSEWRGLDSPLHF

clone_size: -
j_call: TRBJ2-5
v_call: TRBV7-9
d_call: -
cdr3_nt: TGTGCCAGCAGCTTCCCCACTTCGGGGGAGACCCAGTACTTC
cdr3_aa: CASSFPTSGETQYF

clone_size: once
j_call: TRBJ1-6
v_call: TRBV18
d_call: -
cdr3_nt: TGTGCCAGCTCACCAAGGGGAGGAAATTCACCCCTCCACTTT
cdr3_aa: CASSPRGGNSPLHF

clone_size: few
j_call: TRBJ2-1
v_call: TRBV2
d_call: TRBD2
cdr3_nt: TGTGCCAGCAGTGAACGTCTAGCGGGAGCTGAGCAGTTCTTC
cdr3_aa: CASSERLAGAEQFF

clone_size: -
j_call: TRBJ2-7
v_call: TRBV28
d_call: TRBD2
cdr3_nt: TGTGCCAGCATCTCTCCCGGGACTAGCGGGAGCCCACCCAACTTC
cdr3_aa: CASISPGTSGSPPNF

clone_size: -
j_call: TRBJ1-2
v_call: TRBV7-2
d_call: -
cdr3_nt: TGTGCCAGCAGCTCCCCAGGTTACTATGGCTACACCTTC
cdr3_aa: CASSSPGYYGYTF

clone_size: once
j_call: TRBJ1-2
v_call: TRBV3-1/TRBV3-2
d_call: -
cdr3_nt: TGTGCCAGCAGCCAGGGGGGGATTGCTGGCTACACCTTC
cdr3_aa: CASSQGGIAGYTF

clone_size: -
j_call: TRBJ2-2
v_call: TRBV6-4
d_call: TRBD2
cdr3_nt: TGTGCCAGCAAGACCGGACTAGCGGGAGGGCCGTGGGACACCGGGGAGCTGTTTTTT
cdr3_aa: CASKTGLAGGPWDTGELFF

clone_size: -
j_call: TRBJ2-1
v_call: TRBV13
d_call: TRBD1
cdr3_nt: TGTGCCAGCAGCCAGGGGGCTTACAATGAGCAGTTCTTC
cdr3_aa: CASSQGAYNEQFF

clone_size: -
j_call: TRBJ2-5
v_call: TRBV7-9
d_call: TRBD1
cdr3_nt: TGTGCCAGCAGCTTAGGTCAGGCAGGGGGACGGCTCCAAGAGACCCAGTACTTC
cdr3_aa: CASSLGQAGGRLQETQYF

clone_size: -
j_call: TRBJ2-7
v_call: TRBV11-2
d_call: TRBD1
cdr3_nt: TGTGCCAGCAGCTTTGGACAGGGGGAAAGCTACGAGCAGTACTTC
cdr3_aa: CASSFGQGESYEQYF

clone_size: -
j_call: TRBJ2-5
v_call: TRBV9
d_call: -
cdr3_nt: TGTGCCAGCACCGAAACAGGACGGAGGGAAGAGACCCAGTACTTC
cdr3_aa: CASTETGRREETQYF

clone_size: -
j_call: TRBJ1-1
v_call: TRBV18
d_call: -
cdr3_nt: TGTGCCAGCTCACCGAACGCGATGAACACTGAAGCTTTCTTT
cdr3_aa: CASSPNAMNTEAFF